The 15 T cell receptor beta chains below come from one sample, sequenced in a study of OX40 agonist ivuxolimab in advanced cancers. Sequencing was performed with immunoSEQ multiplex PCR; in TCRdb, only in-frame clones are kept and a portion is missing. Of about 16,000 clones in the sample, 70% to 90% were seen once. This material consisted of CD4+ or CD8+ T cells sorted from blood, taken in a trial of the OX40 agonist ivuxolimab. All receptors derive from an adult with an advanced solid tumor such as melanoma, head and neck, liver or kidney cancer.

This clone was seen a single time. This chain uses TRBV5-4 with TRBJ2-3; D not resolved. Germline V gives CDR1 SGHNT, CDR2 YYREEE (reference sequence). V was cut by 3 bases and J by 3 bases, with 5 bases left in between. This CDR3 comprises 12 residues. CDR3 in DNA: TGTGCCAGCAGCTGGGAAACAGATACGCAGTATTTT. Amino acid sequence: CASSWETDTQYF.

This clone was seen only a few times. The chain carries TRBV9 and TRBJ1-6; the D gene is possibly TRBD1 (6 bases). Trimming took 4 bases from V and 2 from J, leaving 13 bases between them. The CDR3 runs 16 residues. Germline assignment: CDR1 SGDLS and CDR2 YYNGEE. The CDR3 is CASSPQDSAYNSPLHF. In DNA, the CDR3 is TGTGCCAGCAGCCCCCAGGACAGCGCCTATAATTCACCCCTCCACTTT. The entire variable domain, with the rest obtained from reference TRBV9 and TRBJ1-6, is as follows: DSGVTQTPKHLITATGQRVTLRCSPRSGDLSVYWYQQSLDQGLQFLIQYYNGEERAKGNILERFSAQQFPDLHSELNLSSLELGDSALYFCASSPQDSAYNSPLHFGNGTRLTVT.

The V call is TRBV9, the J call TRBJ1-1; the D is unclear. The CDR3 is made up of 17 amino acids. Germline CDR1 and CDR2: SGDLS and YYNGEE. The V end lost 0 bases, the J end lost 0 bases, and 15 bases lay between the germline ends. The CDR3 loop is CASSVVMGLGMNTEAFF. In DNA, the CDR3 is TGTGCCAGCAGCGTAGTGATGGGATTGGGTATGAACACTGAAGCTTTCTTT.

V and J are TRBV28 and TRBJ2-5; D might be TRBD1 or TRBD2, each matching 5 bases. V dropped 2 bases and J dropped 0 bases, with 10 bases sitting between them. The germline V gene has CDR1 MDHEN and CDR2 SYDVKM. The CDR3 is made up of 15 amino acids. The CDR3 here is CASSLGGTDQETQYF. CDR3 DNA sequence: TGTGCCAGCAGTTTAGGGGGAACTGACCAAGAGACCCAGTACTTC. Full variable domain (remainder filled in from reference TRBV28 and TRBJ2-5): DVKVTQSSRYLVKRTGEKVFLECVQDMDHENMFWYRQDPGLGLRLIYFSYDVKMKEKGDIPEGYSVSREKKERFSLILESASTNQTSMYLCASSLGGTDQETQYFGPGTRLLVL.

The CDR3 sequence is CASSLARTNKETQYF. CDR3 in DNA: TGTGCCAGCAGCTTGGCCAGGACAAATAAAGAGACCCAGTACTTC. The J gene is TRBJ2-5, the V gene TRBV5-6, with D possibly being TRBD1 (5 bases). CDR1 SGHDT and CDR2 YYEEEE come from the germline V gene. V was clipped by 0 bases and J by 3 bases, with 12 bases between them. The CDR3 contains 15 residues.

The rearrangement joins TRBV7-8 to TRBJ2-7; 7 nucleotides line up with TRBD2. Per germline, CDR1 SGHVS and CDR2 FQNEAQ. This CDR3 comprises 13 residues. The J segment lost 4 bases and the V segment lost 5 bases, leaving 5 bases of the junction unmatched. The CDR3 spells CASSPGRGYEQYF. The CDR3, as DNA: TGTGCCAGCAGCCCGGGGAGGGGTTACGAGCAGTACTTC. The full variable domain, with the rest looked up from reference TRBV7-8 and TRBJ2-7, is GAGVSQSPRYKVAKRGQDVALRCDPISGHVSLFWYQQALGQGPEFLTYFQNEAQLDKSGLPSDRFFAERPEGSVSTLKIQRTQQEDSAVYLCASSPGRGYEQYFGPGTRLTVT.

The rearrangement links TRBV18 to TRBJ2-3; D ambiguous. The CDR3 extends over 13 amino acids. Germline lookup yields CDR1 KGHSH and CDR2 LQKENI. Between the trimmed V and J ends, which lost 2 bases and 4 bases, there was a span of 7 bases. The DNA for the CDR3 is TGTGCCAGCTCACCAAGCCCCCCAGATACGCAGTATTTT. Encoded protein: CASSPSPPDTQYF.

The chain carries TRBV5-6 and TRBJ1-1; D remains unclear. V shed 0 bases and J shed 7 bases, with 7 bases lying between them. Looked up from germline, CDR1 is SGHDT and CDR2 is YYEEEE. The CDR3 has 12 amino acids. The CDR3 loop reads CASSLALSEAFF. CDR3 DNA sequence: TGTGCCAGCAGCTTGGCCCTCAGTGAAGCTTTCTTT. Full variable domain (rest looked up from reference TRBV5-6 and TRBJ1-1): DAGVTQSPTHLIKTRGQQVTLRCSPKSGHDTVSWYQQALGQGPQFIFQYYEEEERQRGNFPDRFSGHQFPNYSSELNVNALLLGDSALYLCASSLALSEAFFGQGTRLTVV.

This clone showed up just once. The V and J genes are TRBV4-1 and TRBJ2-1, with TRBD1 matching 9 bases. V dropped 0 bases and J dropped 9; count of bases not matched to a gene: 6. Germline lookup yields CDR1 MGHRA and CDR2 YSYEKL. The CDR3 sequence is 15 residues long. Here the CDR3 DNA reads TGCGCCAGCAGCCAAGAGCCGGGACAGGGTGGTGAGCAGTTCTTC. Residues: CASSQEPGQGGEQFF.

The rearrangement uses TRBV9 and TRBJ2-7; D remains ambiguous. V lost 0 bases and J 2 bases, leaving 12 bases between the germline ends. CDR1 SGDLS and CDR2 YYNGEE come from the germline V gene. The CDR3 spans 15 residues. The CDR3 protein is CASSVATGPTYEQYF. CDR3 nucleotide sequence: TGTGCCAGCAGCGTAGCTACCGGGCCGACCTACGAGCAGTACTTC. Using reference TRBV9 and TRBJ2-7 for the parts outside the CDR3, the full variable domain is DSGVTQTPKHLITATGQRVTLRCSPRSGDLSVYWYQQSLDQGLQFLIQYYNGEERAKGNILERFSAQQFPDLHSELNLSSLELGDSALYFCASSVATGPTYEQYFGPGTRLTVT.

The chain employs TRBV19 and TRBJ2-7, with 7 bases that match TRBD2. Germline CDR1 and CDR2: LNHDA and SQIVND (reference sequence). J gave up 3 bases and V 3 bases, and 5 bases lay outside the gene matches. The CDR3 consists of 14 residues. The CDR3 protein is CASSIGGINYEQYF. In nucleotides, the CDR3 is TGTGCCAGTAGTATCGGGGGGATTAACTACGAGCAGTACTTC.

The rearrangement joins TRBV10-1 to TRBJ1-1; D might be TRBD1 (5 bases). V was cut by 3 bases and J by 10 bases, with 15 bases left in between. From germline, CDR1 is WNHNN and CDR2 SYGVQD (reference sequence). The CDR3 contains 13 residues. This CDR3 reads CASSEGAVFGAFF. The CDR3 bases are TGCGCCAGCAGTGAAGGGGCAGTCTTTGGAGCTTTCTTT.

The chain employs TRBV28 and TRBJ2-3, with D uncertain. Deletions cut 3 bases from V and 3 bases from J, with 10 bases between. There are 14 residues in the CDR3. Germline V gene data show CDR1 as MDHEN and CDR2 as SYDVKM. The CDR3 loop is CASSFLSGTDTQYF. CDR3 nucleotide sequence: TGTGCCAGCAGTTTCCTGAGTGGAACAGATACGCAGTATTTT.

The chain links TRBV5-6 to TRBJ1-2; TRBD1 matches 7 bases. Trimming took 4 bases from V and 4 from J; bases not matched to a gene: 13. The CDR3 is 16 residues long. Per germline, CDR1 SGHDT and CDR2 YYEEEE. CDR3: CASSPGQEMTAYGYTF. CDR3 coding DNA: TGTGCCAGCAGCCCTGGACAGGAGATGACGGCCTATGGCTACACCTTC.

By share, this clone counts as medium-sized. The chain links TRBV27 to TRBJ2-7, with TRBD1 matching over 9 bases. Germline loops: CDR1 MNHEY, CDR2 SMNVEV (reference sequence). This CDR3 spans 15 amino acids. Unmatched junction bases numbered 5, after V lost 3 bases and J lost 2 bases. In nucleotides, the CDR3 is TGTGCCAGCAGTTTCAACCGGGACAGGGCCTACGAGCAGTACTTC. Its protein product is CASSFNRDRAYEQYF.